Reported below is one T cell receptor (beta chain). The CDR3 spans 14 residues. The V gene end was trimmed by 3 bases and the J gene end by 7 bases; junction bases not matched to a gene: 6. Germline V gene sequence: CDR1 SGHTS, CDR2 YDEGEE. The data were obtained in a study of T cell responses to AZD1222 COVID-19 vaccine. Repertoires were generated with immunoSEQ multiplex PCR, while TCRdb's copy carries only in-frame clones and drops some. The sample carries around 28,000 clones, roughly 73% recorded once. Here the sequenced sample was peripheral blood, taken on day 0 of AZD1222 vaccination. This TCR derives from an adult in good health. This chain uses TRBV5-8 with TRBJ1-5; the match to TRBD1 covers 8 bases. Here the CDR3 reads CASSSDRGRQPQHF. CDR3 nucleotides: TGTGCCAGCAGCTCCGACAGGGGAAGACAGCCCCAGCATTTT.